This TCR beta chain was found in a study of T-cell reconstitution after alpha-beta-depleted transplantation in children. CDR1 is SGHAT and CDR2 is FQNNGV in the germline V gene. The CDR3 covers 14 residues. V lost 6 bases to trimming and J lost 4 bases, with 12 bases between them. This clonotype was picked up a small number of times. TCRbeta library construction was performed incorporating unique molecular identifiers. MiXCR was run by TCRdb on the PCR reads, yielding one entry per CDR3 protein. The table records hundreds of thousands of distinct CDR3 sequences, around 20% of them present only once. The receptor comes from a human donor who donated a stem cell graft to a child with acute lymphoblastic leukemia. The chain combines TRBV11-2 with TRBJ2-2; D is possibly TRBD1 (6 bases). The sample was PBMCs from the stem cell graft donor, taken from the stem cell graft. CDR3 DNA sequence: TGTGCCAGCAGGTTCAGGGGAAGCACCGGGGAGCTGTTTTTT. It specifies CASRFRGSTGELFF.